This T cell receptor (beta chain) was identified in a study of blood T cell repertoires in COVID-19. Study information: There were acute and convalescent COVID-19 samples, and they came from the United States, Italy and Spain.

Looked up from germline, CDR1 is MNHEY and CDR2 is SVGAGI. This CDR3 has 14 residues. Trimming shortened V by 6 bases and J by 5 bases, and 16 bases separated the two germline ends. Produced via immunoSEQ multiplex PCR; TCRdb's table is partial and in-frame only. The sample has about 260,000 clones, more than 75% seen once. This TCR was sampled from a woman in her thirties or forties who had recovered from COVID-19. The sample consisted of peripheral blood. The chain couples TRBV6-5 to TRBJ1-1, with D possibly matching TRBD1 (6 bases). The CDR3 spells CASSRNRVGTEAFF. CDR3 DNA: TGTGCCAGCAGCCGGAACAGGGTAGGGACTGAAGCTTTCTTT.